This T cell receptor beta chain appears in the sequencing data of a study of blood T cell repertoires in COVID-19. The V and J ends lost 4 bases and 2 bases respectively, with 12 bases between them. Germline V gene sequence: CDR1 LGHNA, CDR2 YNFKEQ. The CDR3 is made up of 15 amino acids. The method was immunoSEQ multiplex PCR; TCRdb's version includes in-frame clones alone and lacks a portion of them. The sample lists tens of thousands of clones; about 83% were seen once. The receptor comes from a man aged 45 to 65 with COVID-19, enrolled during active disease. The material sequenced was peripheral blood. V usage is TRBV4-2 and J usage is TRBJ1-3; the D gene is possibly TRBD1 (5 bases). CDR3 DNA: TGTGCCAGCAGCCCGATAACAGGAACTGGAAACACCATATATTTT. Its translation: CASSPITGTGNTIYF.